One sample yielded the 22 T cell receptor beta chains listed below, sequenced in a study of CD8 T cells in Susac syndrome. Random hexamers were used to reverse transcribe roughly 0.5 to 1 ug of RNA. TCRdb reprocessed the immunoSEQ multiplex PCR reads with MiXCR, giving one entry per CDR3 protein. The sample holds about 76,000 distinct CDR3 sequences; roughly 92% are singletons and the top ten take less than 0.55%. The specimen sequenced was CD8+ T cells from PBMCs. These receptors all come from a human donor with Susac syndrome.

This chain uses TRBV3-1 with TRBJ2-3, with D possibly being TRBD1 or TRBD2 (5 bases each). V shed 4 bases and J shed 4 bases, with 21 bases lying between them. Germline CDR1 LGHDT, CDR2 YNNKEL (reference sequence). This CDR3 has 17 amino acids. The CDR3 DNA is TGTGCCAGCAGCCTTCCCGGGGCCCCCGGTCCCCCAGATACGCAGTATTTT. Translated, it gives CASSLPGAPGPPDTQYF.

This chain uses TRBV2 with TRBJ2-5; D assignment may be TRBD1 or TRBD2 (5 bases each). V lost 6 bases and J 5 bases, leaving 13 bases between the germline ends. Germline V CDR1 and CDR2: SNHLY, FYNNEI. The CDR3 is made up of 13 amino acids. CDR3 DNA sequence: TGTGCCAGCAGGGGGGAGTCGGAGGAGACCCAGTACTTC. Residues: CASRGESEETQYF.

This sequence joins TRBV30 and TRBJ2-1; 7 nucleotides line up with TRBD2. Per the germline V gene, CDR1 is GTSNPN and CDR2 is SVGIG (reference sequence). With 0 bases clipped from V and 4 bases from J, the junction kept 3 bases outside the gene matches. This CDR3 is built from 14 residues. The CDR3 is CAWSVLAPYNEQFF. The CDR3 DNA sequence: TGTGCCTGGAGTGTACTAGCGCCTTACAATGAGCAGTTCTTC.

As DNA, the CDR3 is TGTGCCACCAGCAGAGGGGCTAGCGATGAGCAGTTCTTC. Residues: CATSRGASDEQFF. This sequence joins TRBV15 and TRBJ2-1; D possibly corresponds to TRBD2 (6 bases). The V gene lost 1 base and the J gene lost 8 bases, with 9 bases spanning the gap. Per the germline V gene, CDR1 is LNHNV and CDR2 is YYDKDF (reference sequence). The CDR3 is 13 amino acids. The full variable domain, completed using reference TRBV15 and TRBJ2-1, is DAMVIQNPRYQVTQFGKPVTLSCSQTLNHNVMYWYQQKSSQAPKLLFHYYDKDFNNEADTPDNFQSRRPNTSFCFLDIRSPGLGDTAMYLCATSRGASDEQFFGPGTRLTVL.

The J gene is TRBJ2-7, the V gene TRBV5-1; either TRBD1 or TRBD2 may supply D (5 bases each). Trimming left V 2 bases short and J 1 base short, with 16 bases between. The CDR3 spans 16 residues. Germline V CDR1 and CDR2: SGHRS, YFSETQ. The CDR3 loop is CASSLNAGTESYEQYF. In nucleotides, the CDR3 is TGCGCCAGCAGCTTAAATGCCGGGACGGAGTCCTACGAGCAGTACTTC.

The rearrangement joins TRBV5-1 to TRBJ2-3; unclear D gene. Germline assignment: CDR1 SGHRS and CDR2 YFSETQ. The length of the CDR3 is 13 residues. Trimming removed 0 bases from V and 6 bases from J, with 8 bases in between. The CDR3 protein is CASSLARRDTQYF. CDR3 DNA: TGCGCCAGCAGCTTGGCTCGCAGGGATACGCAGTATTTT.

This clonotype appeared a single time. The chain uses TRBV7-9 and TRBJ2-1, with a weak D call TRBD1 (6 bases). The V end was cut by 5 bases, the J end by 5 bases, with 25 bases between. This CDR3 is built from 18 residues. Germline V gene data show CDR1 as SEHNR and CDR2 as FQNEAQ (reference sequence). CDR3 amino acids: CASSLKQQGGDPNNEQFF. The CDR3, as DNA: TGTGCCAGCAGCCTAAAACAACAGGGCGGAGACCCCAACAATGAGCAGTTCTTC.

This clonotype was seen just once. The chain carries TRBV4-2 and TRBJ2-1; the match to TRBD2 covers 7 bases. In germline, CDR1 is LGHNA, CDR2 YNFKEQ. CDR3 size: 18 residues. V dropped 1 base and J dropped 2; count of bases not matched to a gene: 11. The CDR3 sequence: CASSQGRLGEGTYNEQFF. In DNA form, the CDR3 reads TGTGCCAGCAGCCAAGGCCGGTTGGGGGAGGGAACCTACAATGAGCAGTTCTTC.

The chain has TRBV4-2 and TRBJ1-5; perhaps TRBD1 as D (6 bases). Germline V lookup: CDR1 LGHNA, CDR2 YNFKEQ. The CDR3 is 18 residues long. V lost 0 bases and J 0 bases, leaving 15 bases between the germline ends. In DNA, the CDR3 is TGTGCCAGCAGCCAAGATATGCCTAGGGGGTATAGCAATCAGCCCCAGCATTTT. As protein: CASSQDMPRGYSNQPQHF.

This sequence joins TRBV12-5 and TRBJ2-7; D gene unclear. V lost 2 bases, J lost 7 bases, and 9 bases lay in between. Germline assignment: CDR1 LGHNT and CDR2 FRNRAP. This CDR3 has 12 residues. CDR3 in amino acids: CASGLWGGEQYF. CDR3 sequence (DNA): TGTGCTAGTGGTTTGTGGGGTGGAGAGCAGTACTTC.

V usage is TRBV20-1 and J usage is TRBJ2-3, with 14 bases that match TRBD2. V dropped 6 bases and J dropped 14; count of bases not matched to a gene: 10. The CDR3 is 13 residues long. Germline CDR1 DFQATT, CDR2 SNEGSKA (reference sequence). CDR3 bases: TGCAGTGCAATGACTAGCGGGAGGGCCGGATGGTATTTT. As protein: CSAMTSGRAGWYF.

CDR3 in DNA: TGCAGTGCTAGGTCAATTGAGCAGTTCTTC. It translates to CSARSIEQFF. V usage is TRBV20-1 and J usage is TRBJ2-1; D ambiguous. Germline CDR1 is DFQATT and CDR2 is SNEGSKA (reference sequence). The ends were cut back, 3 bases at V and 9 bases at J, with 6 bases in the middle. The CDR3 runs 10 residues.

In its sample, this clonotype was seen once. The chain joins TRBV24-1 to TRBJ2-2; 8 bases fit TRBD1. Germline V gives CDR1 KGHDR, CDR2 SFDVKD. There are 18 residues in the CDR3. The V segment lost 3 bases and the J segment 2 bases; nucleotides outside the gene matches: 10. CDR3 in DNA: TGTGCCACCAGTGATAAGACAGGGGCTATCTTCAACACCGGGGAGCTGTTTTTT. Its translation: CATSDKTGAIFNTGELFF.

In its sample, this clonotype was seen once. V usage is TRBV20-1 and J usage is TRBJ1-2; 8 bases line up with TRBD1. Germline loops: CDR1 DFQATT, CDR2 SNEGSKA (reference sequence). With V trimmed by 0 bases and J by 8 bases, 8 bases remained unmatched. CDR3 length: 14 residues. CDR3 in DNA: TGCAGTGCTAGAGAATTACAGGGGGTGGAGGGCTACACCTTC. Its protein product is CSARELQGVEGYTF.

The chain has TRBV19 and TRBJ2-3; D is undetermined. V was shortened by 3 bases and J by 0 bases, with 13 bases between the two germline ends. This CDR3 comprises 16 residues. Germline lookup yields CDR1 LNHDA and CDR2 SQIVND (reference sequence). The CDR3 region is CASSIGIFTSTDTQYF. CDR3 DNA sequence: TGTGCCAGTAGTATCGGCATCTTTACTAGCACAGATACGCAGTATTTT. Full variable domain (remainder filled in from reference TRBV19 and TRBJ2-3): DGGITQSPKYLFRKEGQNVTLSCEQNLNHDAMYWYRQDPGQGLRLIYYSQIVNDFQKGDIAEGYSVSREKKESFPLTVTSAQKNPTAFYLCASSIGIFTSTDTQYFGPGTRLTVL.

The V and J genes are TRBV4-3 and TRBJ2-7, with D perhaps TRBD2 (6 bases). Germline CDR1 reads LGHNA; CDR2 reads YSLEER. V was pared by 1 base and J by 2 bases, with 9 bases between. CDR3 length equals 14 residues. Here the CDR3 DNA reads TGCGCCAGCAGCCAAGCGGAGGGTACCTACGAGCAGTACTTC. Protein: CASSQAEGTYEQYF.

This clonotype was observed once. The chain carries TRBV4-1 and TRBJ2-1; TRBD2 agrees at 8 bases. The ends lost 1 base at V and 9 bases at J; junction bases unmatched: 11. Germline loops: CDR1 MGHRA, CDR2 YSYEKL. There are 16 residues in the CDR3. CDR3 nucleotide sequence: TGCGCCAGCAGCCAAGTCCAAGTAGCGGGACCTTTTGAGCAGTTCTTC. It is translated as CASSQVQVAGPFEQFF.

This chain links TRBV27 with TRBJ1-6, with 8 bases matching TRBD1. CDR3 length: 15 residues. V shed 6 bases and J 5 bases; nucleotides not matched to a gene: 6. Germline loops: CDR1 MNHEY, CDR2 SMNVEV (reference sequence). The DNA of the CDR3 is TGTGCCAGCAGACGGACAGGGACGAATAATTCACCCCTCCACTTT. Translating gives CASRRTGTNNSPLHF.

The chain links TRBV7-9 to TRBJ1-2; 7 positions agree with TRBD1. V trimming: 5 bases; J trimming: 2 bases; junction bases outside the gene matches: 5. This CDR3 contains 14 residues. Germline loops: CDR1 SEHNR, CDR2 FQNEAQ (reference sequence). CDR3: CASSPETGNYGYTF. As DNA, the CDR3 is TGTGCCAGCAGCCCGGAGACAGGGAACTATGGCTACACCTTC.

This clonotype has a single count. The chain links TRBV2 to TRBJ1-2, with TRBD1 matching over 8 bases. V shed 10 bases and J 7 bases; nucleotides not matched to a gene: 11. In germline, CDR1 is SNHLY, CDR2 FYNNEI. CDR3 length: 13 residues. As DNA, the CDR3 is TGTGCCAAAACCGGGACAGGTACCGGTGGCTACACCTTC. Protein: CAKTGTGTGGYTF.

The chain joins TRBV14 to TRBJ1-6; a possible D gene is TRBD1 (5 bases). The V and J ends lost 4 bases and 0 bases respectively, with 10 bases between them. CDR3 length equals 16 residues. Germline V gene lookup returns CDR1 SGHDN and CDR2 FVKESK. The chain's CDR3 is CASSPEGSSYNSPLHF. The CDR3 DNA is TGTGCCAGCAGCCCGGAGGGGAGCTCCTATAATTCACCCCTCCACTTT.

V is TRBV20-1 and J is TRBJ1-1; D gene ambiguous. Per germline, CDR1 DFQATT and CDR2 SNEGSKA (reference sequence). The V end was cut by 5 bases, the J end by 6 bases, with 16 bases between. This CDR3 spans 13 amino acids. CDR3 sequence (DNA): TGCAGTGCTCCGCCAACCCCGAGATCTGAAGCTTTCTTT. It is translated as CSAPPTPRSEAFF.